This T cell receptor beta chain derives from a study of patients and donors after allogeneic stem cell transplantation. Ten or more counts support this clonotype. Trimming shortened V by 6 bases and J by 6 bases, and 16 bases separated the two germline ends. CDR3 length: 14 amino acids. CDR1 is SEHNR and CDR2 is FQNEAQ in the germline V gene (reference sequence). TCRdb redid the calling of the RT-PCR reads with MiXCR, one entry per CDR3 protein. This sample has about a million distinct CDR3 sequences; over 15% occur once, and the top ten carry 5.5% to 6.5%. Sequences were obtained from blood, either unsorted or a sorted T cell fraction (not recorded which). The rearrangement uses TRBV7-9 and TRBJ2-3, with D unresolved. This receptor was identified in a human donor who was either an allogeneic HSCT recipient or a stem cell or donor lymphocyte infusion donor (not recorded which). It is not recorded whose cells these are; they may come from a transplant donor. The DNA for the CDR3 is TGTGCCAGCAGTTTTGGTCTCGCCGGTGATACGCAGTATTTT. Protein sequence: CASSFGLAGDTQYF. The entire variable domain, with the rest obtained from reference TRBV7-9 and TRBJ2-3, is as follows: DTGVSQNPRHKITKRGQNVTFRCDPISEHNRLYWYRQTLGQGPEFLTYFQNEAQLEKSRLLSDRFSAERPKGSFSTLEIQRTEQGDSAMYLCASSFGLAGDTQYFGPGTRLTVL.